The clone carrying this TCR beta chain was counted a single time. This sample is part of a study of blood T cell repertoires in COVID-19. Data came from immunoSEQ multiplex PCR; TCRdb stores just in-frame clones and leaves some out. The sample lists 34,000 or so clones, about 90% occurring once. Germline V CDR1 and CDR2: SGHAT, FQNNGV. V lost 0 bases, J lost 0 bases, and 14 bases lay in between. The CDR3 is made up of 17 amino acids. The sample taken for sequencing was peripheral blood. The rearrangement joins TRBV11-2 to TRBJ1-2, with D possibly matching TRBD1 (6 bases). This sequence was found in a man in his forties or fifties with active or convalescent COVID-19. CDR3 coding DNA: TGTGCCAGCAGCTTAGACACAGGGTTGGTCGCTAACTATGGCTACACCTTC. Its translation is CASSLDTGLVANYGYTF.